These 23 T cell receptor beta chains were sequenced from one sample in a study of shared T cell receptors in the human thymus. The data were produced by immunoSEQ multiplex PCR, yet TCRdb's version contains in-frame clones alone and is incomplete. This sample yields 500,000 to 750,000 clones, of which more than 75% are seen a single time; over 0.008% belongs to the top ten. Another study also made use of these data, one on human thymus T cells.

Sequenced: thymocytes. Receptors were obtained from a boy younger than two with a congenital heart defect.

Concerning this clone itself: One junction end disagrees with the germline gene, perhaps due to a read error. The rearrangement uses TRBV6-5 and TRBJ1-2; tentative D call: TRBD1 (6 bases). There are 10 residues in the CDR3. Germline V lookup: CDR1 MNHEY, CDR2 SVGAGI. CDR3 sequence (DNA): TGTGCCAGCAGTTACGCCCGGACAGTCTTC. The encoded protein is CASSYARTVF.

The rearrangement uses TRBV4-2 and TRBJ1-3, with TRBD1 matching 7 bases. V was pared by 1 base and J by 2 bases, with 5 bases of the junction left unmatched. The germline gives CDR1 LGHNA, CDR2 YNFKEQ. CDR3 length equals 16 residues. The CDR3 coding sequence is TGTGCCAGCAGCCAAGGGGTTAGGGGGCCTGGAAACACCATATATTTT. Protein sequence: CASSQGVRGPGNTIYF.

The gene calls are TRBV7-3 and TRBJ1-5; D remains unclear. CDR1 is SGHTA, CDR2 FQGTGA, per germline. The CDR3 totals 15 residues. Trimming shortened V by 4 bases and J by 3 bases, and 13 bases separated the two germline ends. The CDR3 DNA sequence: TGTGCCAGCAGCTCTCTTTCGAGGGCCAATCAGCCCCAGCATTTT. Translation: CASSSLSRANQPQHF.

J is TRBJ2-5 and V is TRBV9; D gene unclear. Trimming removed 0 bases at V and 1 base at J, with 13 bases between. The CDR3 has 16 amino acids. The germline CDR1 and CDR2 sequences are SGDLS and YYNGEE. The CDR3 DNA sequence: TGTGCCAGCAGCGTAGTGGTGGTGGCAGGCCAAGAGACCCAGTACTTC. Amino acids: CASSVVVVAGQETQYF.

This clone was recorded once. V gene TRBV27 combines with J gene TRBJ2-7; 9 nucleotides line up with TRBD2. J was trimmed by 7 bases and V by 5 bases; bases with no gene match: 15. This CDR3 spans 16 amino acids. Germline V lookup: CDR1 MNHEY, CDR2 SMNVEV (reference sequence). The CDR3 here is CASSLRTSDTPKEQYF. The CDR3, as DNA: TGTGCCAGCAGTCTTAGGACTAGCGATACCCCCAAGGAGCAGTACTTC.

The V and J genes are TRBV2 and TRBJ1-2; 9 nucleotides agree with TRBD1. V lost 0 bases and J lost 6; bases outside the gene matches: 11. This CDR3 region has 17 residues. Germline loops: CDR1 SNHLY, CDR2 FYNNEI. The CDR3 DNA reads as TGTGCCAGCAGTGAAGCACTCAGTGGACAGGGGTCGCATGGCTACACCTTC. Amino acids: CASSEALSGQGSHGYTF.

This clone was counted only a few times. The V gene is TRBV5-6, the J gene TRBJ2-1; maybe TRBD2 (7 bases). CDR1 is SGHDT and CDR2 is YYEEEE in the germline V gene. The CDR3 has 15 amino acids. The ends were cut back, 1 base at V and 5 bases at J, with 13 bases in the middle. The CDR3 protein is CASSLPGAGDNEQFF. CDR3 DNA sequence: TGTGCCAGCAGCTTGCCGGGGGCGGGAGACAATGAGCAGTTCTTC.

This clone has just one count. The chain uses TRBV28 and TRBJ2-7; 9 bases line up with TRBD2. CDR1 and CDR2 (germline): MDHEN, SYDVKM. V lost 6 bases, J lost 3 bases, and 9 bases stayed unmatched. This CDR3 contains 15 residues. CDR3 bases: TGTGCCAGCAGCCCCCCTGCTAGCGGGGTCTACGAGCAGTACTTC. Its protein is CASSPPASGVYEQYF.

A remark on this clone: Other nucleotide sequences in the sample specify the same CDR3. The V gene is TRBV5-1, the J gene TRBJ2-5, with 7 bases that match TRBD2. This CDR3 contains 14 residues. Germline V CDR1 and CDR2: SGHRS, YFSETQ. V lost 0 bases to trimming and J lost 5 bases; unmatched junction nucleotides: 4. CDR3 amino acids: CASSLGLAGETQYF. The CDR3 DNA reads TGCGCCAGCAGCTTGGGACTAGCTGGGGAGACCCAGTACTTC.

This sequence joins TRBV13 and TRBJ2-1; 7 nucleotides line up with TRBD2. Trimming at V came to 8 bases and at J to 1 base, leaving 11 bases not matched to a gene. The germline gives CDR1 PRHDT, CDR2 FYEKMQ (reference sequence). The CDR3 sequence is 16 residues long. CDR3 in amino acids: CASASESGMSYNEQFF. The CDR3 DNA follows: TGTGCCAGCGCTTCCGAAAGCGGGATGTCCTACAATGAGCAGTTCTTC. Full variable domain (outside the CDR3, taken from reference TRBV13 and TRBJ2-1): AAGVIQSPRHLIKEKRETATLKCYPIPRHDTVYWYQQGPGQDPQFLISFYEKMQSDKGSIPDRFSAQQFSDYHSELNMSSLELGDSALYFCASASESGMSYNEQFFGPGTRLTVL.

The CDR3 DNA reads TGTGCCAGCAGCTTAGGATATGGGGGACAGGGTAGTGAGCAGTTCTTC. It is translated as CASSLGYGGQGSEQFF. The J gene is TRBJ2-1, the V gene TRBV7-9; 9 bases align to TRBD1. Germline CDR1 and CDR2: SEHNR and FQNEAQ (reference sequence). After removal of 1 base from V and 9 bases from J, the junction contained 10 bases not matched to a gene. There are 16 residues in the CDR3.

V and J are TRBV6-1 and TRBJ2-7; the D gene is possibly TRBD1 (5 bases). There are 14 residues in the CDR3. Germline V gene lookup returns CDR1 MNHNS and CDR2 SASEGT. Trimming removed 3 bases at V and 2 bases at J, with 11 bases between. The DNA for the CDR3 is TGTGCCAGCAGTGATTTGATGACAGCCTACGAGCAGTACTTC. It is translated as CASSDLMTAYEQYF.

J is TRBJ2-1 and V is TRBV23-1, with no clear D. TRBV23-1 is an ORF, and what it does is uncertain. The CDR3 is 15 residues long. V gave up 3 bases and J gave up 6 bases, with 15 bases separating them. In DNA, the CDR3 is TGCGCCAGCAGTCATCTACCCCAAGGCGGCAATGAGCAGTTCTTC. As protein: CASSHLPQGGNEQFF.

Turning to this clone: The identical CDR3 is also encoded by other nucleotide sequences in the sample. This rearrangement joins TRBV4-1 to TRBJ2-7; maybe TRBD2 (6 bases). The CDR3 covers 15 residues. The germline CDR1 and CDR2 sequences are MGHRA and YSYEKL. V was clipped by 1 base and J by 2 bases, with 12 bases between them. Here the CDR3 reads CASSQVGGDPYEQYF. The CDR3 DNA follows: TGCGCCAGCAGCCAAGTCGGCGGGGATCCCTACGAGCAGTACTTC.

The gene calls are TRBV27 and TRBJ2-3; weak D call: TRBD2 (6 bases). The germline CDR1 and CDR2 sequences are MNHEY and SMNVEV (reference sequence). The CDR3 has 12 residues. Deletions cut 5 bases from V and 6 bases from J, with 9 bases between. As DNA, the CDR3 is TGTGCCAGCAGTCCCCTAGCGGATACGCAGTATTTT. It specifies CASSPLADTQYF.

This chain links TRBV30 with TRBJ2-7; D is unclear. The CDR3 sequence is 15 residues long. Looked up from germline, CDR1 is GTSNPN and CDR2 is SVGIG (reference sequence). V was trimmed by 0 bases and J by 2 bases, leaving 14 bases between them. CDR3 sequence reads: CAWSVKRLATYEQYF. For the CDR3, the DNA is TGTGCCTGGAGTGTAAAGAGACTGGCGACCTACGAGCAGTACTTC.

V usage is TRBV6-1 and J usage is TRBJ2-3; 11 bases are shared with TRBD2. V lost 3 bases, J lost 1 base, and 3 bases stayed unmatched. The CDR3 runs 16 residues. Germline lookup yields CDR1 MNHNS and CDR2 SASEGT. The CDR3 here is CASSEGLAVRTDTQYF. The CDR3 DNA follows: TGTGCCAGCAGTGAGGGACTAGCGGTTCGCACAGATACGCAGTATTTT.

This rearrangement joins TRBV7-9 to TRBJ1-2; no reliable D call. Per the germline V gene, CDR1 is SEHNR and CDR2 is FQNEAQ (reference sequence). CDR3 length equals 15 residues. Trimming stripped 3 bases from V and 0 bases from J, with 11 bases between. CDR3 protein: CASSFGPGSNYGYTF. The CDR3 DNA reads TGTGCCAGCAGCTTCGGCCCGGGATCTAACTATGGCTACACCTTC.

The chain recombines TRBV27 with TRBJ2-2, with 7 bases that match TRBD1. Looked up from germline, CDR1 is MNHEY and CDR2 is SMNVEV (reference sequence). With 3 bases clipped from V and 3 bases from J, the junction kept 13 bases outside the gene matches. The CDR3 contains 18 residues. The CDR3 DNA reads as TGTGCCAGCAGTTTTCTTCCCCGACAGGGAGAGGACACCGGGGAGCTGTTTTTT. This encodes CASSFLPRQGEDTGELFF.

V and J are TRBV7-8 and TRBJ2-7; possibly TRBD1 for D (6 bases). The germline V gene encodes CDR1 SGHVS and CDR2 FQNEAQ. The CDR3 extends over 15 amino acids. With 5 bases removed from V and 4 bases from J, the gap between germline ends came to 18 bases. DNA for the CDR3: TGTGCCAGCAGCCCAAACTGGACAGAACATTACGAGCAGTACTTC. This codes for CASSPNWTEHYEQYF.

The chain is built from TRBV5-1 and TRBJ2-1, with a tentative D call TRBD2 (7 bases). With 5 bases removed from V and 0 bases from J, the gap between germline ends came to 15 bases. CDR1 is SGHRS and CDR2 is YFSETQ in the germline V gene. The CDR3 loop spans 16 amino acids. Here the CDR3 DNA reads TGCGCCAGCAGGCGGGGGCCCAAAAGCTCCTACAATGAGCAGTTCTTC. Translation: CASRRGPKSSYNEQFF.

This chain uses TRBV11-2 with TRBJ1-3, with 8 bases matching TRBD1. The length of the CDR3 is 17 residues. V lost 8 bases to trimming and J lost 0 bases; unmatched junction nucleotides: 12. Per the germline V gene, CDR1 is SGHAT and CDR2 is FQNNGV. CDR3 in amino acids: CASSGGQGPFSGNTIYF. CDR3 DNA sequence: TGTGCCAGCTCAGGTGGACAGGGCCCTTTCTCTGGAAACACCATATATTTT. The whole variable domain, remainder taken from reference TRBV11-2 and TRBJ1-3, is EAGVAQSPRYKIIEKRQSVAFWCNPISGHATLYWYQQILGQGPKLLIQFQNNGVVDDSQLPKDRFSAERLKGVDSTLKIQPAKLEDSAVYLCASSGGQGPFSGNTIYFGEGSWLTVV.

The rearrangement joins TRBV28 to TRBJ2-3, with 7 nucleotides matching TRBD2. The ends lost 4 bases at V and 0 bases at J; junction bases unmatched: 4. The CDR3 totals 15 residues. The germline V gene has CDR1 MDHEN and CDR2 SYDVKM. The CDR3 sequence is CASSSQAGSTDTQYF. Written as DNA, the CDR3 is TGTGCCAGCAGTTCGCAAGCGGGAAGCACAGATACGCAGTATTTT.